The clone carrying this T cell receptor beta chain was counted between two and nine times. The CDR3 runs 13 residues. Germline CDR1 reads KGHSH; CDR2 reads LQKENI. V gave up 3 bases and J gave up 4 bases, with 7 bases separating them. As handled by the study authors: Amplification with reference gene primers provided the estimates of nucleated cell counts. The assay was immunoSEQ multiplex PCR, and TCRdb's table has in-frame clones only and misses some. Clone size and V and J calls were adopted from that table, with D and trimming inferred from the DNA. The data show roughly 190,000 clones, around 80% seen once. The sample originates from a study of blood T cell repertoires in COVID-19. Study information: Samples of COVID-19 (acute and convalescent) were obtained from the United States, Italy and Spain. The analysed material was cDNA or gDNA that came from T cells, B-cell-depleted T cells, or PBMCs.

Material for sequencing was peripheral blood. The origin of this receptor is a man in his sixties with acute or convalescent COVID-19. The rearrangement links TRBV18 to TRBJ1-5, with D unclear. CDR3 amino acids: CASSPALNQPQHF. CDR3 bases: TGTGCCAGCTCACCGGCTTTGAATCAGCCCCAGCATTTT.